What follows describes a single T cell receptor (beta chain). Its target is unknown. Making the TCR beta cDNA relied on 5'RACE template switching with UMIs. TCRdb reworked the 5' RACE reads into one entry per CDR3 protein, no DNA. The sample is made up of about half a million distinct CDR3 sequences, and the top ten hold roughly 1.4% of it. The CDR3 covers 15 residues. Germline CDR1 is SGHKS and CDR2 is YYEKEE (reference sequence). This sample is part of a study of T cells expressing NK-cell markers. Study details: Among eight sequenced donors, seven carried HCMV seropositivity while one was seronegative.

Study results and limitations: About six donors showed dominant NKG2C+ clonotypes comprising about 1.0-7.5% of their CD8+ T cells. In several donors, dominant clonotypes made up roughly 25-60.1% of CD3+CD56-NKG2C+ cells.

This chain connects TRBV5-5 to TRBJ2-5; absent DNA, TCRdb's TRBD2 call cannot be checked. This receptor was obtained from a woman between 45 and 65 years old in good health. Sequenced sample: blood T cells: a sorted CD56 or NKG2C T cell subset, CD4+ or CD8+ T cells, or bulk PBMC T cells (not recorded which). The CDR3 loop reads CASSLSAGNQETQYF. Filled out from reference TRBV5-5 and TRBJ2-5, the complete variable domain reads DAGVTQSPTHLIKTRGQQVTLRCSPISGHKSVSWYQQVLGQGPQFIFQYYEKEERGRGNFPDRFSARQFPNYSSELNVNALLLGDSALYLCASSLSAGNQETQYFGPGTRLLVL.